This is a list of T cell receptor beta chains from one sample in a study of cytomegalovirus exposure and HLA in healthy donors. Produced via immunoSEQ multiplex PCR; TCRdb's table is partial and in-frame only. The sample contains 130,000 or so clones, around 83% of which appear only once. Sequenced input: PBMCs. Receptors were obtained from a woman aged 18-29 years in good health and CMV-seropositive. CDR3s include the opening cysteine and the closing phenylalanine or tryptophan. Each record gives: V gene, clone size, J gene, CDR3 protein. Some rows mark clone size as missing; the rest say once, few, many or name a class of expanded clone.

TRBV11-2,NA,TRBJ2-1,CASSQGRNGQFF
TRBV29-1,few,TRBJ1-1,CSVEVGRGGSEAFF
TRBV6-6,NA,TRBJ2-5,CASSRETQYF
TRBV10-1,once,TRBJ2-3,CASSMGQGDTDTQYF
TRBV6-1,NA,TRBJ2-3,CASSQGLAGGPGTDTQYF
TRBV9,NA,TRBJ2-2,CASSVDGGGVTGELFF
TRBV30,NA,TRBJ1-4,CAWSVPGAGEKLFF
TRBV4-2,NA,TRBJ2-1,CASSQEGLGNEQFF
TRBV6-5,NA,TRBJ1-6,CASRAGTPFSPLHF
TRBV18,NA,TRBJ2-2,CASSPGTTAGELFF
TRBV5-1,NA,TRBJ1-5,CASSPGQLNQPQHF
TRBV7-3,NA,TRBJ2-1,CASSPPVGLRSSYNEQFF
TRBV30,NA,TRBJ1-3,CAWNWAAGNTIYF
TRBV6-1,NA,TRBJ1-5,CASSVTGKNQPQHF
TRBV7-6,NA,TRBJ1-2,CASSPGTGETGYTF
TRBV6-6,NA,TRBJ2-2,CASTLGGPATSGELFF
TRBV6-6,NA,TRBJ1-2,CASRTGGSGYGYTF
TRBV6-6,NA,TRBJ1-6,CASSLKGVALHF
TRBV6-1,NA,TRBJ1-1,CASSAWTGGDPEAFF
TRBV11-2,once,TRBJ1-1,CASSFRTANTEAFF
TRBV4-1,NA,TRBJ2-1,CASSPGTGDNNEQFF
TRBV5-1,NA,TRBJ2-5,CASSLGGREETQYF
TRBV13,NA,TRBJ1-2,CASSLDRGVVHGYTF
TRBV19,few,TRBJ1-3,CASSIVSGNTIYF
TRBV6-6,NA,TRBJ2-3,CASRVAGASTDTQYF
TRBV7-9,few,TRBJ2-7,CASSSRQGAGSYEQYF